The 27 T cell receptor beta chains below all came from one sample that was sequenced in a study of T cell responses to AZD1222 COVID-19 vaccine. Assay: immunoSEQ multiplex PCR; the TCRdb copy retains only in-frame clones and omits some. The table includes about 120,000 clones, around 90% detected once. The specimen comprised peripheral blood, sampled on day 0 of AZD1222 vaccination. Receptors originate from an adult in good health.

The rearrangement joins TRBV7-8 to TRBJ1-6; 8 bases are shared with TRBD1. CDR3 size: 17 residues. Germline CDR1 and CDR2: SGHVS and FQNEAQ. The J segment lost 7 bases and the V segment lost 6 bases, leaving 14 bases of the junction unmatched. The CDR3: CASSPGGQATANSPLHF. Written as DNA, the CDR3 is TGTGCCAGCAGTCCAGGGGGACAGGCGACGGCCAATTCACCCCTCCACTTT.

This chain joins TRBV2 and TRBJ2-2, with 12 bases aligning to TRBD1. The CDR3 loop spans 15 amino acids. Germline CDR1 is SNHLY and CDR2 is FYNNEI. J lost 5 bases, V lost 6 bases, and 4 bases had no gene match. The DNA of the CDR3 is TGTGCCAGCAGCCGGGACAGGGGGCTTACCGGGGAGCTGTTTTTT. It specifies CASSRDRGLTGELFF. Based on the CDR3 plus reference TRBV2 and TRBJ2-2, the full variable domain is EPEVTQTPSHQVTQMGQEVILRCVPISNHLYFYWYRQILGQKVEFLVSFYNNEISEKSEIFDDQFSVERPDGSNFTLKIRSTKLEDSAMYFCASSRDRGLTGELFFGEGSRLTVL.

The genes are TRBV15 and TRBJ1-4; D remains unclear. Trimming removed 0 bases at V and 0 bases at J, with 5 bases between. Per germline, CDR1 LNHNV and CDR2 YYDKDF (reference sequence). This CDR3 is built from 15 residues. The DNA of the CDR3 is TGTGCCACCAGCAGAGAGGGTGCAACTAATGAAAAACTGTTTTTT. Its translation is CATSREGATNEKLFF.

V and J are TRBV4-1 and TRBJ1-6; 7 bases agree with TRBD1. The CDR3 spans 17 residues. V gave up 0 bases and J gave up 2 bases; unmatched junction bases: 4. Germline loops: CDR1 MGHRA, CDR2 YSYEKL. CDR3 amino acids: CASSQDGTETYNSPLHF. The CDR3 DNA reads as TGCGCCAGCAGCCAAGACGGGACAGAGACCTATAATTCACCCCTCCACTTT.

The chain's CDR3 is CASSRGIRQDQTNEKLFF. The DNA for the CDR3 is TGCGCCAGCAGCCGAGGGATAAGACAGGACCAAACTAATGAAAAACTGTTTTTT. V and J are TRBV5-1 and TRBJ1-4; a weak D match, TRBD1 (6 bases). Trimming removed 4 bases at V and 1 base at J, with 20 bases between. The CDR3 covers 18 residues. Germline loops: CDR1 SGHRS, CDR2 YFSETQ.

The chain couples TRBV11-2 to TRBJ1-2, with D possibly TRBD1 on 6 matching bases. This CDR3 is built from 16 residues. The V gene lost 0 bases and the J gene lost 4 bases, with 15 bases spanning the gap. Per germline, CDR1 SGHAT and CDR2 FQNNGV. The CDR3 region has the DNA TGTGCCAGCAGCTTAGAGGACAGCTCCTATCCCTATGGCTACACCTTC. It translates to CASSLEDSSYPYGYTF.

This chain joins TRBV4-2 and TRBJ2-4; D unclear. V shed 6 bases and J shed 10 bases, with 10 bases lying between them. The CDR3 is 11 amino acids. Germline V gene lookup returns CDR1 LGHNA and CDR2 YNFKEQ. The chain's CDR3 is CASSFTNIQYF. The CDR3 bases are TGTGCCAGCAGTTTCACCAATATTCAGTACTTC.

The V gene is TRBV19, the J gene TRBJ1-2; D is unclear. Trimming took off 6 bases at V and 5 bases at J, with 16 bases between the two ends. The CDR3 has 14 amino acids. Per germline, CDR1 LNHDA and CDR2 SQIVND (reference sequence). CDR3 residues: CASSLDGSLYGYTF. The CDR3 DNA is TGTGCCAGTAGCCTGGATGGGAGTTTATATGGCTACACCTTC.

This chain connects TRBV7-6 to TRBJ1-1; D may be TRBD1 (6 bases). Trimming took 4 bases from V and 6 from J, leaving 24 bases between them. This CDR3 region has 17 residues. Germline V gene lookup returns CDR1 SGHVS and CDR2 FNYEAQ. CDR3 DNA sequence: TGTGCCAGCAGCTCTACAGACACTTACAGGGCGGCCGCTGAAGCTTTCTTT. It specifies CASSSTDTYRAAAEAFF.

V and J are TRBV27 and TRBJ2-4, with TRBD1 matching over 10 bases. V lost 5 bases to trimming and J lost 6 bases; unmatched junction nucleotides: 10. The CDR3 loop spans 16 amino acids. Germline V gives CDR1 MNHEY, CDR2 SMNVEV (reference sequence). The CDR3 sequence is CASSPAPGQGINIQYF. In DNA, the CDR3 is TGTGCCAGCAGTCCAGCCCCGGGACAGGGGATAAACATTCAGTACTTC.

J is TRBJ2-7 and V is TRBV11-2; TRBD2 agrees at 8 bases. Germline V gene sequence: CDR1 SGHAT, CDR2 FQNNGV. The CDR3 extends over 15 amino acids. With V trimmed by 7 bases and J by 3 bases, 11 bases remained unmatched. The CDR3 DNA reads TGTGCCAGCACCTTTTCTAGGGGACTAGACTACGAGCAGTACTTC. It specifies CASTFSRGLDYEQYF. Looking up the rest from reference TRBV11-2 and TRBJ2-7 gives the full variable domain: EAGVAQSPRYKIIEKRQSVAFWCNPISGHATLYWYQQILGQGPKLLIQFQNNGVVDDSQLPKDRFSAERLKGVDSTLKIQPAKLEDSAVYLCASTFSRGLDYEQYFGPGTRLTVT.

CDR3 in DNA: TGTGCCAGCAGTGCCAAGTTGAGGGGCTATGGCTACACCTTC. It codes for CASSAKLRGYGYTF. The rearrangement uses TRBV2 and TRBJ1-2; TRBD1 might be the D (5 bases). The CDR3 runs 14 residues. V lost 4 bases to trimming and J lost 4 bases, with 13 bases between them. Germline V CDR1 and CDR2: SNHLY, FYNNEI.

The table lists this clone with a count of one. The chain recombines TRBV6-5 with TRBJ2-7; weak D call: TRBD2 (6 bases). The V gene lost 6 bases and the J gene lost 9 bases, with 15 bases spanning the gap. Germline CDR1 reads MNHEY; CDR2 reads SVGAGI. This CDR3 is built from 12 residues. CDR3 sequence reads: CASSPSGVGQYF. The CDR3 DNA reads TGTGCCAGCAGCCCGTCGGGGGTGGGGCAGTACTTC.

The rearrangement uses TRBV19 and TRBJ2-1; D perhaps matches TRBD1 (5 bases). The CDR3 spans 13 residues. V lost 6 bases to trimming and J lost 3 bases, with 9 bases between them. Germline V gene sequence: CDR1 LNHDA, CDR2 SQIVND (reference sequence). The DNA for the CDR3 is TGTGCCAGTAGGACAGCACTCTACAATGAGCAGTTCTTC. Translated, it gives CASRTALYNEQFF.

This chain uses TRBV28 with TRBJ1-2; TRBD1 aligns across 10 bases. The CDR3 consists of 14 residues. V lost 8 bases to trimming and J lost 4 bases; unmatched junction nucleotides: 7. Germline assignment: CDR1 MDHEN and CDR2 SYDVKM. As DNA, the CDR3 is TGTGCCAGCTTAAGGGACAGGGGAGGCTATGGCTACACCTTC. It translates to CASLRDRGGYGYTF.

The CDR3 reads CASSLEQGNYGYTF. The CDR3 nucleotides are TGTGCCAGCAGCTTAGAACAGGGGAACTATGGCTACACCTTC. The rearrangement uses TRBV6-5 and TRBJ1-2; TRBD1 matches 7 bases. Per germline, CDR1 MNHEY and CDR2 SVGAGI. V lost 6 bases and J lost 2; bases outside the gene matches: 6. The CDR3 is 14 amino acids.

This chain connects TRBV27 to TRBJ1-4, with TRBD1 matching 8 bases. The germline gives CDR1 MNHEY, CDR2 SMNVEV (reference sequence). This CDR3 comprises 16 residues. V lost 5 bases, J lost 8 bases, and 13 bases stayed unmatched. The DNA of the CDR3 is TGTGCCAGCAGTCCCTACCGGAGCAGGGGGCGCGAAAAACTGTTTTTT. Amino acid sequence: CASSPYRSRGREKLFF.

This chain joins TRBV10-2 and TRBJ1-2; 10 positions agree with TRBD1. J was trimmed by 8 bases and V by 7 bases; bases with no gene match: 7. Germline assignment: CDR1 WSHSY and CDR2 SAAADI. The CDR3 is made up of 13 amino acids. The CDR3 region is CASTRETGGGYTF. The CDR3 nucleotides are TGCGCCAGCACGAGGGAGACAGGGGGCGGCTACACCTTC.

In its sample, this clone was seen once. The genes are TRBV27 and TRBJ1-1; weak D call: TRBD1 (5 bases). V was clipped by 2 bases and J by 5 bases, with 9 bases between them. Germline-derived CDR1 and CDR2 are MNHEY and SMNVEV (reference sequence). The CDR3 totals 13 residues. CDR3 in DNA: TGTGCCAGCAGTTTACCAGGGCTAACTGAAGCTTTCTTT. As protein: CASSLPGLTEAFF.

The CDR3 loop is CASSLWTDPNYGYTF. CDR3 sequence (DNA): TGTGCCAGCAGCTTGTGGACGGACCCAAACTATGGCTACACCTTC. This sequence joins TRBV21-1 and TRBJ1-2. TRBV21-1 corresponds to a pseudogene. The CDR3 has 15 amino acids.

The chain joins TRBV3-1 (or the pseudogene TRBV3-2) to TRBJ2-7, with D possibly being TRBD1 or TRBD2 (5 bases each). The germline V gene has CDR1 LGHDT and CDR2 YNNKEL (reference sequence). The V gene lost 0 bases and the J gene lost 9 bases, with 18 bases spanning the gap. The CDR3 extends over 15 amino acids. This CDR3 reads CASSQDGAVGRGQYF. CDR3 nucleotides: TGTGCCAGCAGCCAAGATGGGGCAGTGGGACGAGGGCAGTACTTC.

The rearrangement links TRBV18 to TRBJ2-2; D is ambiguous. Trimming shortened V by 3 bases and J by 0 bases, and 8 bases separated the two germline ends. This CDR3 has 15 residues. Germline loops: CDR1 KGHSH, CDR2 LQKENI. CDR3 amino acids: CASSPTSSNTGELFF. Here the CDR3 DNA reads TGTGCCAGCTCACCTACGAGCTCGAACACCGGGGAGCTGTTTTTT.

V is TRBV15 and J is TRBJ1-5; 9 bases align to TRBD1. The CDR3 totals 15 residues. Germline assignment: CDR1 LNHNV and CDR2 YYDKDF (reference sequence). V was clipped by 1 base and J by 6 bases; unmatched bases: 4. CDR3 sequence reads: CATSRGRTGAQPQHF. The CDR3 DNA sequence: TGTGCCACCAGCAGAGGACGGACAGGGGCTCAGCCCCAGCATTTT.

This clone was counted a few times. The V and J genes are TRBV7-9 and TRBJ1-2; 10 bases align to TRBD1. Germline-derived CDR1 and CDR2 are SEHNR and FQNEAQ (reference sequence). The CDR3 has 16 residues. The trim removed 5 bases at V and 3 bases at J, leaving 9 bases unmatched. This CDR3 reads CASSRQGAATDYGYTF. The DNA for the CDR3 is TGTGCCAGCAGCCGACAGGGGGCGGCTACGGACTATGGCTACACCTTC.

The V call is TRBV5-6, the J call TRBJ1-2; 8 nucleotides match TRBD1. This CDR3 spans 16 amino acids. The germline gives CDR1 SGHDT, CDR2 YYEEEE. V was pared by 0 bases and J by 8 bases, with 12 bases of the junction left unmatched. The CDR3 DNA sequence: TGTGCCAGCAGCTTGGCCACCGGGACAGGAGCGAAAGGCTACACCTTC. This gives the protein CASSLATGTGAKGYTF.

J is TRBJ2-7 and V is TRBV6-5; a weak D match, TRBD2 (6 bases). The CDR3 extends over 15 amino acids. V shed 0 bases and J shed 4 bases, with 13 bases lying between them. In germline, CDR1 is MNHEY, CDR2 SVGAGI. Here the CDR3 reads CASSYSTAGTYEQYF. The CDR3 region has the DNA TGTGCCAGCAGTTACTCGACTGCGGGGACGTACGAGCAGTACTTC.

The J gene is TRBJ2-1, the V gene TRBV28; TRBD1 aligns across 8 bases. The CDR3 runs to 15 residues. V shed 6 bases, J shed 7 bases, and the junction held 11 bases outside the gene matches. Looked up from germline, CDR1 is MDHEN and CDR2 is SYDVKM. This chain's CDR3 is CASSSTGTGSNEQFF. The DNA for the CDR3 is TGTGCCAGCAGCTCCACCGGGACAGGCTCTAATGAGCAGTTCTTC.